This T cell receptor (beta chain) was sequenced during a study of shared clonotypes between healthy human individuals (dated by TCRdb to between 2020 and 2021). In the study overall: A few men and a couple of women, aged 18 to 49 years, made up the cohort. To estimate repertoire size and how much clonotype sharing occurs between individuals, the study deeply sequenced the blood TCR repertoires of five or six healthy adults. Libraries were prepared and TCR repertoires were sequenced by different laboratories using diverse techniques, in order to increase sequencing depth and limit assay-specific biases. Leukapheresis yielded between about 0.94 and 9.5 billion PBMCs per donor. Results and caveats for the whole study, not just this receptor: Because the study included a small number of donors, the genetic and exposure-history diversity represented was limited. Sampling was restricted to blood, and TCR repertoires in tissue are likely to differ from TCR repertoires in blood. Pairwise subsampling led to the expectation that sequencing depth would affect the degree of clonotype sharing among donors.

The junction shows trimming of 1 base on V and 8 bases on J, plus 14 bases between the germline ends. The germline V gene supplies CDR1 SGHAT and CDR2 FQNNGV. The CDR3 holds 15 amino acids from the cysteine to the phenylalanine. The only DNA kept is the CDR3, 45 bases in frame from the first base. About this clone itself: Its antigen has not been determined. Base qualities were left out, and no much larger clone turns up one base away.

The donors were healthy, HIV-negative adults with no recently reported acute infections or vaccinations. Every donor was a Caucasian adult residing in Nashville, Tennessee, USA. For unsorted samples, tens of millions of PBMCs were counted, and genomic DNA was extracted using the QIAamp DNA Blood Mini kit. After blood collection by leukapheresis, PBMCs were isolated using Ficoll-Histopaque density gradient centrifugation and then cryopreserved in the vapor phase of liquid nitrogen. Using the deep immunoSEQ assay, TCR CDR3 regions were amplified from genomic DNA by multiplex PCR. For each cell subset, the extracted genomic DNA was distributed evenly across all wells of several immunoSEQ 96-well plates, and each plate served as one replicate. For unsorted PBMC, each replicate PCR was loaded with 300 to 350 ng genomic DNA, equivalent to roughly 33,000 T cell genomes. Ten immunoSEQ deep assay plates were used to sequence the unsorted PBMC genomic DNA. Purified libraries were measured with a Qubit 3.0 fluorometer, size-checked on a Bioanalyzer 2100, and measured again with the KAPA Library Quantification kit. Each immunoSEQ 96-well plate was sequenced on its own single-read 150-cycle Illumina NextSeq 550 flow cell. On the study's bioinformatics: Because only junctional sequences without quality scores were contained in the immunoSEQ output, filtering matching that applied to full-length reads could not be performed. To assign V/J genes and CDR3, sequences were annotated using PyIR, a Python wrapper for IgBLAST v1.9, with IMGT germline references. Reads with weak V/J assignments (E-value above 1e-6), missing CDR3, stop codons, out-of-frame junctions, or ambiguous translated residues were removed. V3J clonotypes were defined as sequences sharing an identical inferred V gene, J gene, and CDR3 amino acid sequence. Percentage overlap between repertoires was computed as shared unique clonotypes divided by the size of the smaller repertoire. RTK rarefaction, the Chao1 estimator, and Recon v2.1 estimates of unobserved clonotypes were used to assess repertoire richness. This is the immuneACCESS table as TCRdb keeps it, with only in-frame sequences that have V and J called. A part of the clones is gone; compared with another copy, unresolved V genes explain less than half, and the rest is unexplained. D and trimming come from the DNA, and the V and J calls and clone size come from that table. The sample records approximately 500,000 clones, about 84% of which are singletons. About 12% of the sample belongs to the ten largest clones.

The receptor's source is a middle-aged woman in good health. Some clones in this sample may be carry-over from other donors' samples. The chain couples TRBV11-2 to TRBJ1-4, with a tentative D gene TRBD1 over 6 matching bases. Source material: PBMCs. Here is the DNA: TGTGCCAGCAGCTTAGTTATGGCCGGGGGCGAAAAACTGTTTTTT. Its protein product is CASSLVMAGGEKLFF.